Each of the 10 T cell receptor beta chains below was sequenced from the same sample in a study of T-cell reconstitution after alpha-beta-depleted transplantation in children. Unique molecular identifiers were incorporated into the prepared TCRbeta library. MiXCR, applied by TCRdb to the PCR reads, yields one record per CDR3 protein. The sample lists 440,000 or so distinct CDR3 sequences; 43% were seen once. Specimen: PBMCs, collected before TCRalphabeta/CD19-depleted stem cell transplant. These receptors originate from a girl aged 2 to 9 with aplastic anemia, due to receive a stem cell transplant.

CDR3 sequence: CASSRGKGGADTQYF. The CDR3 DNA follows: TGTGCCAGCAGCCGGGGGAAAGGGGGCGCAGATACGCAGTATTTT. The chain recombines TRBV7-3 with TRBJ2-3; weak D call: TRBD1 (7 bases). Germline CDR1 is SGHTA and CDR2 is FQGTGA. The ends were cut back, 5 bases at V and 4 bases at J, with 16 bases in the middle. The CDR3 length is 15 residues.

CDR3 protein: CASSLSGGSGEQYF. CDR3 in DNA: TGTGCCAGCAGTTTGAGTGGAGGATCTGGGGAGCAGTACTTC. The J gene is TRBJ2-7, the V gene TRBV12-3 or TRBV12-4; maybe TRBD2 (5 bases). The V end was cut by 3 bases, the J end by 7 bases, with 16 bases between. The length of the CDR3 is 14 residues.

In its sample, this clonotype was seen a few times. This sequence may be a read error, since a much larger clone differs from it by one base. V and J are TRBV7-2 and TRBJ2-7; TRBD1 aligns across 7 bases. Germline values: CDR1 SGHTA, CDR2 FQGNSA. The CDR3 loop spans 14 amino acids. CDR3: CASSRDGQAYERYF. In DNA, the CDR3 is TGTGCCAGCAGCCGAGACGGACAGGCCTACGAGCGGTACTTC.

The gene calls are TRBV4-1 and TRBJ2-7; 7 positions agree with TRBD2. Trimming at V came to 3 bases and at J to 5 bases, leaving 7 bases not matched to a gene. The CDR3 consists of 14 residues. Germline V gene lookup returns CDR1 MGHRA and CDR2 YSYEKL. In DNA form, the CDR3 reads TGCGCCAGCAGCCATGGGCCAGGGAGGGACGAGCAGTACTTC. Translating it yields CASSHGPGRDEQYF.

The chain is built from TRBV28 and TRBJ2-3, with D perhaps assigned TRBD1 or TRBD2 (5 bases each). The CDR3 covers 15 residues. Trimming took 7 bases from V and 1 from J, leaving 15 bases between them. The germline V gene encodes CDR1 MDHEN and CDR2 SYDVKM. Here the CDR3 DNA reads TGTGCCAGCATTGGCCGGGACGGTGGCACAGATACGCAGTATTTT. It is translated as CASIGRDGGTDTQYF.

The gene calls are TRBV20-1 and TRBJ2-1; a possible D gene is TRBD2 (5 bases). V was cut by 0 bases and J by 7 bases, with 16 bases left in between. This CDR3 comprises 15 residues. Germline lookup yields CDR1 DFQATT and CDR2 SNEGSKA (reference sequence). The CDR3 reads CSAREPAEASNEQFF. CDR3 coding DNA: TGCAGTGCTAGAGAACCAGCGGAGGCCTCTAATGAGCAGTTCTTC.

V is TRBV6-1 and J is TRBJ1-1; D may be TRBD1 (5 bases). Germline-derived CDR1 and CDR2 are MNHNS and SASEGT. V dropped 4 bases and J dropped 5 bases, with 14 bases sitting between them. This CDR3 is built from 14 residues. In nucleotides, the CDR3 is TGTGCCAGCAGTGGGGGGGACGTAGCGACTGAAGCTTTCTTT. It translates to CASSGGDVATEAFF.

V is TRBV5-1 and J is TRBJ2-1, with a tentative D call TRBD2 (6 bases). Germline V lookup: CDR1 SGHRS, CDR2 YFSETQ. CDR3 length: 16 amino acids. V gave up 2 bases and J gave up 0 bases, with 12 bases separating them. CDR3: CASSFRDSYSYNEQFF. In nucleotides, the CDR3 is TGCGCCAGCAGCTTTCGGGACTCCTACTCCTACAATGAGCAGTTCTTC.

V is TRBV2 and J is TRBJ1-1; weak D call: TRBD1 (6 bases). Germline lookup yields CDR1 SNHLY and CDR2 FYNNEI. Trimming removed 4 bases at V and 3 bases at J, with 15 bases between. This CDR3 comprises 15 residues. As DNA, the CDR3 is TGTGCCAGCAGTGGGGGGCAGGGGCTGGACACTGAAGCTTTCTTT. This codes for CASSGGQGLDTEAFF.

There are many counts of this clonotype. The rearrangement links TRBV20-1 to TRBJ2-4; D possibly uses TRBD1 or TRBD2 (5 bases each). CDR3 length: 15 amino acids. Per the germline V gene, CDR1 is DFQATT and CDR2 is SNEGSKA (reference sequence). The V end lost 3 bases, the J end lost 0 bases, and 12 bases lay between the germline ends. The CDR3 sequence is CSASRDQRAKNIQYF. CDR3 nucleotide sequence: TGCAGTGCTAGTAGGGACCAGCGAGCCAAAAACATTCAGTACTTC.